Here is one TCR beta chain with its context. What it binds is unknown. Clones were sequenced by immunoSEQ multiplex PCR, and TCRdb holds only the in-frame ones, with some missing. The profile shows 2 million to 2.5 million clones, under 95% of them singletons. This sample was included in a study of shared clonotypes between healthy human individuals. This CDR3 spans 16 amino acids. V shed 3 bases and J shed 0 bases, with 11 bases lying between them. Germline CDR1 reads KGHSH; CDR2 reads LQKENI. General observations from the study: Naive subsets usually exceeded memory subsets in estimated richness.

The source material was naive CD4+ T cells from PBMCs. Described subset: CD45RA+ positively selected. The receptor was derived from a man between 18 and 35 years old in good health. Some clones in this sample may be carry-over from other donors' samples. The V call is TRBV18, the J call TRBJ1-4, with D uncertain. Here the CDR3 reads CASSPVEGSTNEKLFF. The DNA of the CDR3 is TGTGCCAGCTCACCCGTGGAGGGCTCAACTAATGAAAAACTGTTTTTT.